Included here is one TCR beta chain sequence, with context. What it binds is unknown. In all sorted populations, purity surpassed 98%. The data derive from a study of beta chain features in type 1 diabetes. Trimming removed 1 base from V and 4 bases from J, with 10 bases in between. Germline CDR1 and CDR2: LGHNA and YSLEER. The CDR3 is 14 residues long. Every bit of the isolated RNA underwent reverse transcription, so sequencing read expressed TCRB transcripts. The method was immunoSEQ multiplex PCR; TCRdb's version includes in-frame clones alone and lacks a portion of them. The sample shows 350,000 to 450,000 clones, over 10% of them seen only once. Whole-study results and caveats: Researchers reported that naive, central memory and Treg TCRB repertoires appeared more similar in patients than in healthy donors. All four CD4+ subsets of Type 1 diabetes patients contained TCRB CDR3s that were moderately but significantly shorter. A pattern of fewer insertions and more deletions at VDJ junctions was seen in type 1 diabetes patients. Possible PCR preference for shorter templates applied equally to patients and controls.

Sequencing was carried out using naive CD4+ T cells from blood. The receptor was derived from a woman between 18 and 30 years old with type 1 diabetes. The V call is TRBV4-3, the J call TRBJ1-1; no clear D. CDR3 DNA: TGCGCCAGCAGCCAAGCTATAACAGTCACTGAAGCTTTCTTT. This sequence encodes CASSQAITVTEAFF.